A selection of T cell receptor beta chains follows, all from one sample in a study of CD8 T cells in Susac syndrome. In TCRdb, the immunoSEQ multiplex PCR reads were re-called with MiXCR into one record per CDR3 protein. The top ten hold 0.075% to 0.1% of the sample, which has around 170,000 distinct CDR3 sequences, nearly 97% seen once. Sequenced input: CD4+ T cells from PBMCs. These receptors were taken from a human donor with Susac syndrome. Both conserved end residues are part of each CDR3. The D gene is left open where the match is weak. The size entry is marked missing in some rows and otherwise reads once, few, many or a size class.

>once|NA|TRBJ1-6|TRBV12-3/TRBV12-4
TGTGCCAGCAGTTTAGGGGTCTCACCCCTCCACTTT
CASSLGVSPLHF
>NA|NA|TRBJ1-1|TRBV5-1
TGCGCCAGCAGCCGCCTGAACAGGGAATCTGAAGCTTTCTTT
CASSRLNRESEAFF
>few|NA|TRBJ2-3|TRBV6-1
TGTGCCAGCAGTTTCGCGACAGGCCCGGATACGCAGTATTTT
CASSFATGPDTQYF
>NA|TRBD1|TRBJ1-3|TRBV7-9
TGTGCCAGCAGCAATGGACAGGGATCTGGAAACACCATATATTTT
CASSNGQGSGNTIYF
>NA|TRBD1|TRBJ1-2|TRBV5-4
TGTGCCAGCAGCACCGGACAGGCACATAACTATGGCTACACCTTC
CASSTGQAHNYGYTF
>NA|TRBD1|TRBJ2-1|TRBV27
TGTGCCAGCAGTAAGATAACCGGGACAGGGAACAGCCATGAGCAGTTCTTC
CASSKITGTGNSHEQFF
>NA|NA|TRBJ1-4|TRBV2
TGTGCCAGCAGAATTAATGAAAAACTGTTTTTT
CASRINEKLFF
>NA|TRBD2|TRBJ2-7|TRBV11-1
TGTGCCAGCAGCTCTCCGGGGGGGCGCACCTACGAGCAGTACTTC
CASSSPGGRTYEQYF
>NA|NA|TRBJ2-5|TRBV3-1
TGTGCCGGCTCCGTGGGCGGCCAAGAGACCCAGTACTTC
CAGSVGGQETQYF
>NA|TRBD2|TRBJ2-3|TRBV10-3
TGTGCCATCGGTAGCGGGGGGCCCTACACAAATACGCAGTATTTT
CAIGSGGPYTNTQYF
>NA|NA|TRBJ1-6|TRBV7-9
TGTGCCAGCAGCTTAGCGCGCCCTAATGGGAATTCACCCCTCCACTTT
CASSLARPNGNSPLHF
>NA|NA|TRBJ1-2|TRBV20-1
TGCAGTGCTAGTTATCCGGAGTTTGGCCAGTCTTCAAACTATGGCTACACCTTC
CSASYPEFGQSSNYGYTF
>NA|TRBD2|TRBJ2-3|TRBV9
TGTGCCAGCAGCGTAGCCGGGGGGGCAGGAGATACGCAGTATTTT
CASSVAGGAGDTQYF
>NA|NA|TRBJ1-2|TRBV29-1
TGCAGCGTTTTTACCGGGGGCTATGGCTACACCTTC
CSVFTGGYGYTF
>once|NA|TRBJ2-1|TRBV18
TGTGCCAGCTCACCAAGGGCAGTTTACAATGAGCAGTTCTTC
CASSPRAVYNEQFF
>NA|NA|TRBJ2-6|TRBV30
TGTGCCTGGGGCAGTTCTGGGGCCAACGTCCTGACTTTC
CAWGSSGANVLTF
>NA|TRBD2|TRBJ2-7|TRBV7-3
TGTGCCAGCAGCCCGGGACTAGCGGATCTATACGAGCAGTACTTC
CASSPGLADLYEQYF
>once|TRBD2|TRBJ2-2|TRBV12-3/TRBV12-4
TGTGCCAGCAGCCGGACTAGTATGGGGGAGCTGTTTTTT
CASSRTSMGELFF
>few|NA|TRBJ2-5|TRBV2
TGTGCCAGCAGTGTTGGAGGGGAGACCCAGTACTTC
CASSVGGETQYF
>NA|TRBD1|TRBJ2-4|TRBV5-1
TGCGCCAGCAGCTTGTGGACAGGGGGCGAAAACATTCAGTACTTC
CASSLWTGGENIQYF
>NA|TRBD1|TRBJ1-3|TRBV15
TGTGCCACCAGCAGAACGGGACAGGGAAACACCATATATTTT
CATSRTGQGNTIYF
>NA|NA|TRBJ1-1|TRBV9
TGTGCCAGCAGCGTAGTCGGGGGGAGTGAAGCTTTCTTT
CASSVVGGSEAFF
>NA|NA|TRBJ2-2|TRBV18
TGTGCCAGCTCACCAACCCTCAACACCGGGGAGCTGTTTTTT
CASSPTLNTGELFF
>NA|NA|TRBJ1-5|TRBV5-6
TGTGCCAGCAGCTTCACAGGGCAGCAGCCCCAGCATTTT
CASSFTGQQPQHF
>NA|NA|TRBJ2-5|TRBV20-1
TGCAGTGCTCCCGGCGGCGGGAAGGAGACCCAGTACTTC
CSAPGGGKETQYF